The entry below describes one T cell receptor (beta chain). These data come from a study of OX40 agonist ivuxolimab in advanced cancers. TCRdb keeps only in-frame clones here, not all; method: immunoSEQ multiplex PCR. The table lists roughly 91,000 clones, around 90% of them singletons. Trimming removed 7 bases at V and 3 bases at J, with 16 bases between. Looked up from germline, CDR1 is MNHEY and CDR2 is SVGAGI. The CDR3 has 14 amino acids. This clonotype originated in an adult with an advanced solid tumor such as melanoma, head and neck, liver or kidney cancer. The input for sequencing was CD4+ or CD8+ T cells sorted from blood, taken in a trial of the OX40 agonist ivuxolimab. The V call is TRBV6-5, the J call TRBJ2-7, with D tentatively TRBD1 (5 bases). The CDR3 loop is CASTSPGRVYEQYF. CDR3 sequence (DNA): TGTGCCAGCACCTCCCCCGGCAGGGTCTACGAGCAGTACTTC.